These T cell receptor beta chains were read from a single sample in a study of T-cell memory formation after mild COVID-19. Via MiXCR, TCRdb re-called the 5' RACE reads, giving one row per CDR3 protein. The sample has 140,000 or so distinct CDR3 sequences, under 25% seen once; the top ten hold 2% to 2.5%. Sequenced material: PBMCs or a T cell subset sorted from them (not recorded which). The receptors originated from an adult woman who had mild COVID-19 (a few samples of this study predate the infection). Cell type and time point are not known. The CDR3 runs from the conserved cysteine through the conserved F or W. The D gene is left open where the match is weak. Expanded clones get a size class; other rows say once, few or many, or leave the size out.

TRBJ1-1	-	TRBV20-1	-	CSARVGGSGTEAFF	TGCAGTGCTAGGGTGGGCGGTAGCGGCACTGAAGCTTTCTTT
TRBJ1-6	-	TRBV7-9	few	CASSLEGPPSPLHF	TGTGCCAGCAGCTTAGAAGGACCGCCTTCACCCCTCCACTTT
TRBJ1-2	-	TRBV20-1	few	CSAEGSQGYYGYTF	TGCAGTGCGGAAGGGTCCCAGGGGTACTATGGCTACACCTTC
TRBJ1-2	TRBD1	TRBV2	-	CASSEAQGGGYTF	TGTGCCAGCAGTGAAGCCCAGGGGGGAGGCTACACCTTC
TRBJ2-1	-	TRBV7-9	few	CASSLGPDSYNEQFF	TGTGCCAGCAGCCTAGGCCCAGACAGTTACAATGAGCAGTTCTTC
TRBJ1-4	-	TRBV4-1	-	CASSQDPKVEKLFF	TGCGCCAGCAGCCAAGATCCCAAGGTGGAAAAACTGTTTTTT
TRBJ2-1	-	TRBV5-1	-	CASREKNEQFF	TGCGCCAGCAGGGAGAAGAATGAGCAGTTCTTC
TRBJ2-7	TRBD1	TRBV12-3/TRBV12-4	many	CASSLATGPRGPSYEQYF	TGTGCCAGCAGTTTAGCGACAGGGCCCAGGGGTCCCTCCTACGAGCAGTACTTC
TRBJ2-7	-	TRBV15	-	CATSPPEARQYF	TGTGCCACCAGCCCCCCGGAGGCCCGCCAGTACTTC
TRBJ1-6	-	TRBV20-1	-	CSARTGQLRSPLHF	TGCAGTGCTAGAACAGGACAGTTGAGGTCACCCCTCCACTTT
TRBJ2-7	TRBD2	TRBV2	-	CASGRTSGGTTYEQYF	TGTGCCAGCGGCAGGACTAGCGGGGGAACTACCTACGAGCAGTACTTC
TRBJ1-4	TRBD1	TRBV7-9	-	CASSLGQGNEKLFF	TGTGCCAGCAGCTTGGGACAGGGAAATGAAAAACTGTTTTTT
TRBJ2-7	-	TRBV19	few	CASSILGQSYEQYF	TGTGCCAGTAGTATTTTGGGGCAGAGCTACGAGCAGTACTTC
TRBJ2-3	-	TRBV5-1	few	CASSLHADTQYF	TGCGCCAGCAGCTTGCATGCAGATACGCAGTATTTT
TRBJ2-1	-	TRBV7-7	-	CASSLGGGLAEPYNEQFF	TGTGCTAGCAGCTTAGGGGGGGGGCTAGCGGAGCCCTACAATGAGCAGTTCTTC
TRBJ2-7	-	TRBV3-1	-	CASSPNPRSYEQYF	TGTGCCAGCAGCCCCAATCCAAGATCCTACGAGCAGTACTTC
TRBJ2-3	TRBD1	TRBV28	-	CASSSPSTGSTDTQYF	TGTGCCAGCAGTTCCCCCTCGACAGGGAGCACAGATACGCAGTATTTT
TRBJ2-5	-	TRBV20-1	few	CSARDSRSTAREYF	TGCAGTGCTAGAGATTCTAGGTCTACGGCCCGCGAGTACTTC
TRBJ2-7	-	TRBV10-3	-	CAISEGGEQYF	TGTGCCATCAGCGAGGGAGGCGAGCAGTACTTC
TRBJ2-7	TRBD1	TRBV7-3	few	CASSLDRDRVPQYF	TGTGCCAGCAGCCTAGACCGGGACAGGGTACCACAGTACTTC
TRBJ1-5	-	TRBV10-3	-	CAISDGRYSNQPQHF	TGTGCCATCAGTGACGGTCGTTATAGCAATCAGCCCCAGCATTTT
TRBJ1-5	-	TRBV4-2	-	CASSQAGEGRDQPQHF	TGTGCCAGCAGCCAAGCCGGGGAGGGCAGGGACCAGCCCCAGCATTTT
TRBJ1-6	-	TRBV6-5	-	CASRQQPDNSPLHF	TGTGCCAGCAGACAACAGCCGGATAATTCACCCCTCCACTTT
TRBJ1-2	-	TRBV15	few	CATSRDFSNYGYTF	TGTGCCACCAGCAGAGATTTCAGTAACTATGGCTACACCTTC
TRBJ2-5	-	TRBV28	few	CASSLGGSLETQYF	TGTGCCAGCAGTTTGGGAGGCAGTCTAGAGACCCAGTACTTC
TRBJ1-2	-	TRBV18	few	CASSPDQFNYGYTF	TGTGCCAGCTCACCGGACCAATTTAACTATGGCTACACCTTC
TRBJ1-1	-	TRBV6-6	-	CASNNAGRITEAFF	TGTGCCAGCAATAATGCGGGGCGGATAACTGAAGCTTTCTTT
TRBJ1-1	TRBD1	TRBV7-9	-	CASSLLILMSGTDTEAFF	TGTGCCAGCAGCTTATTGATTTTGATGTCAGGGACAGACACTGAAGCTTTCTTT
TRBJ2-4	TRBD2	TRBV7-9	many	CASRGGAANIQYF	TGTGCCAGCAGGGGAGGGGCCGCCAACATTCAGTACTTC
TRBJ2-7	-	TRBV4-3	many	CASSQDRRRQLLEQYF	TGCGCCAGCAGCCAAGACAGACGGAGACAACTCTTGGAGCAGTACTTC
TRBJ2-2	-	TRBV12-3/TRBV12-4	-	CASSPIRRVDTGELFF	TGTGCCAGCAGCCCCATTCGGCGCGTGGACACCGGGGAGCTGTTTTTT
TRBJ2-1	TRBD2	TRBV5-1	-	CASSSLSGGSYNEQFF	TGCGCCAGCAGCTCATTGAGCGGGGGGTCCTACAATGAGCAGTTCTTC
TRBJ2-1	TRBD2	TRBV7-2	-	CASSLGLIAGGRYNEQFF	TGTGCCAGCAGCTTAGGACTAATAGCGGGGGGGAGGTACAATGAGCAGTTCTTC
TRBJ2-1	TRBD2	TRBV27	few	CASRLAGGSSYNEQFF	TGTGCCAGCAGACTAGCGGGAGGGAGCTCCTACAATGAGCAGTTCTTC
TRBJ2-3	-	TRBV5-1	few	CASSLEGRQTDTQYF	TGCGCCAGCAGCTTGGAGGGGCGGCAGACAGATACGCAGTATTTT
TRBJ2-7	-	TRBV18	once	CASSKAPGTYEQYF	TGTGCCAGCTCCAAGGCACCCGGCACCTACGAGCAGTACTTC
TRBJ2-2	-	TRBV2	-	CASSELRNTGELFF	TGTGCCAGCAGTGAATTAAGAAACACCGGGGAGCTGTTTTTT
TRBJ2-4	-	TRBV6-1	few	CASSEQVAKNIQYF	TGTGCCAGCAGTGAACAGGTAGCCAAAAACATTCAGTACTTC
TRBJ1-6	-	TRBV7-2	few	CASSQHGRSNSPLHF	TGTGCCAGCAGCCAACATGGACGGAGCAATTCACCCCTCCACTTT
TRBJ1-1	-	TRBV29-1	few	CSVNRGDTEAFF	TGCAGCGTAAACAGAGGGGACACTGAAGCTTTCTTT
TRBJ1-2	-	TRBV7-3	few	CASSPAGVGLDGYTF	TGTGCCAGCAGCCCCGCAGGGGTTGGCTTGGATGGCTACACCTTC
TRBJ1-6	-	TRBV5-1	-	CASSLTIQGPTSPLHF	TGCGCCAGCAGCCTCACAATACAGGGACCAACTTCACCCCTCCACTTT
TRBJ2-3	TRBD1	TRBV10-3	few	CAISGGTGLDTQYF	TGTGCCATCAGTGGAGGGACAGGGCTGGATACGCAGTATTTT
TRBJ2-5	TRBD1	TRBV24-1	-	CATSDSFPGGRETQYF	TGTGCCACCAGTGATTCCTTCCCAGGGGGCCGGGAGACCCAGTACTTC
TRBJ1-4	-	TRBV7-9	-	CASSYPGLGGEKLFF	TGTGCCAGCAGCTACCCAGGGCTGGGGGGTGAAAAACTGTTTTTT
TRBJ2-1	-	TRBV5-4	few	CASSLEGQPSYNEQFF	TGTGCCAGCAGCTTGGAAGGACAGCCTTCCTACAATGAGCAGTTCTTC
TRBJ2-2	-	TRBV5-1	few	CASRITGELFF	TGCGCCAGCCGTATCACCGGGGAGCTGTTTTTT
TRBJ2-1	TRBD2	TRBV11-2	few	CASRFPGLAEQFF	TGTGCCAGCAGATTTCCGGGACTAGCGGAGCAGTTCTTC
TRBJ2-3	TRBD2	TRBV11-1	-	CASSSGLAGVADTQYF	TGTGCCAGCAGCTCGGGACTAGCGGGGGTGGCAGATACGCAGTATTTT
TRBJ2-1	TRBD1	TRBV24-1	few	CATSDPGTGNEQFF	TGTGCCACCAGTGACCCCGGGACAGGGAATGAGCAGTTCTTC
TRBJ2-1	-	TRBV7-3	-	CASSSGARTYNEQFF	TGTGCCAGCAGCTCCGGGGCACGTACCTACAATGAGCAGTTCTTC
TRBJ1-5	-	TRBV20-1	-	CSASGTLYNQPQHF	TGCAGTGCTAGTGGGACACTCTACAATCAGCCCCAGCATTTT
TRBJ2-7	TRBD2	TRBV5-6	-	CASRASGRTDEQYF	TGTGCCAGCAGGGCTAGCGGGAGGACTGACGAGCAGTACTTC